This is a list of T cell receptor beta chains from one sample in a study of shared clonotypes between healthy human individuals. Repertoires were generated with immunoSEQ multiplex PCR, while TCRdb's copy carries only in-frame clones and drops some. The data show millions of clones, approximately 95% seen once. Sequencing was done on a sample of naive CD8+ T cells sorted from blood. Receptors were obtained from a man between 18 and 35 years old in good health. Each CDR3 is given with its conserved first and last residue. Each record gives: J gene, V gene, D gene, clone size, CDR3 protein, CDR3 DNA. D genes are given only for firm matches. Not all rows give a size; the values are once, few, many and, for expanded clones, a class.

J: TRBJ2-2; V: TRBV29-1; D: .; size: .; CDR3: CSVGSTNTGELFF; DNA: TGCAGCGTTGGGTCGACTAACACCGGGGAGCTGTTTTTT
J: TRBJ2-1; V: TRBV14; D: .; size: .; CDR3: CASSQVSQAEQFF; DNA: TGTGCCAGCAGCCAAGTTAGCCAGGCTGAGCAGTTCTTC
J: TRBJ2-3; V: TRBV10-3; D: TRBD2; size: .; CDR3: CAIRSGRSDTDTQYF; DNA: TGTGCCATACGAAGCGGGAGGTCAGACACAGATACGCAGTATTTT
J: TRBJ2-3; V: TRBV27; D: .; size: .; CDR3: CASSPLTPQGSGPDTQYF; DNA: TGTGCCAGCAGTCCCCTAACCCCGCAGGGATCGGGGCCAGATACGCAGTATTTT
J: TRBJ2-7; V: TRBV4-2; D: .; size: .; CDR3: CASSEGHNEISEQYF; DNA: TGTGCCAGCAGTGAGGGACATAACGAGATTTCCGAGCAGTACTTC
J: TRBJ2-7; V: TRBV27; D: TRBD2; size: .; CDR3: CASSPGLDYEQYF; DNA: TGTGCCAGCAGTCCGGGACTAGACTACGAGCAGTACTTC
J: TRBJ1-1; V: TRBV4-1; D: .; size: .; CDR3: CASSPTLGWTEAFF; DNA: TGCGCCAGCAGTCCGACCCTCGGGTGGACTGAAGCTTTCTTT
J: TRBJ2-1; V: TRBV7-9; D: TRBD2; size: .; CDR3: CASLGDYEGYNEQFF; DNA: TGTGCCAGCTTGGGGGACTACGAAGGCTACAATGAGCAGTTCTTC
J: TRBJ1-1; V: TRBV7-7; D: .; size: .; CDR3: CASSFERNTEAFF; DNA: TGTGCTAGCAGCTTCGAGAGGAACACTGAAGCTTTCTTT
J: TRBJ2-1; V: TRBV6-5; D: TRBD2; size: .; CDR3: CASDQRTSAYNEQFF; DNA: TGTGCCAGCGACCAAAGGACTAGCGCTTACAATGAGCAGTTCTTC
J: TRBJ2-7; V: TRBV4-3; D: .; size: .; CDR3: CASSQDPVGISSYEQYF; DNA: TGCGCCAGCAGCCAAGATCCCGTCGGGATTAGCTCCTACGAGCAGTACTTC
J: TRBJ2-5; V: TRBV28; D: .; size: .; CDR3: CASTSTGPQETQYF; DNA: TGTGCCAGCACCTCCACGGGCCCTCAAGAGACCCAGTACTTC
J: TRBJ1-1; V: TRBV11-3; D: .; size: .; CDR3: CASSLDDRAEAFF; DNA: TGTGCCAGCAGCTTAGACGATAGGGCGGAAGCTTTCTTT
J: TRBJ2-5; V: TRBV7-2; D: TRBD1; size: .; CDR3: CASSWDRNQETQYF; DNA: TGTGCCAGCAGCTGGGACAGAAACCAAGAGACCCAGTACTTC
J: TRBJ1-6; V: TRBV29-1; D: .; size: .; CDR3: CSVLLAEGSPLHF; DNA: TGCAGCGTGTTGCTGGCGGAGGGCTCACCCCTCCACTTT
J: TRBJ1-4; V: TRBV7-9; D: TRBD1; size: once; CDR3: CASSPPIQGATNEKLFF; DNA: TGTGCCAGCAGCCCCCCAATCCAGGGGGCAACTAATGAAAAACTGTTTTTT